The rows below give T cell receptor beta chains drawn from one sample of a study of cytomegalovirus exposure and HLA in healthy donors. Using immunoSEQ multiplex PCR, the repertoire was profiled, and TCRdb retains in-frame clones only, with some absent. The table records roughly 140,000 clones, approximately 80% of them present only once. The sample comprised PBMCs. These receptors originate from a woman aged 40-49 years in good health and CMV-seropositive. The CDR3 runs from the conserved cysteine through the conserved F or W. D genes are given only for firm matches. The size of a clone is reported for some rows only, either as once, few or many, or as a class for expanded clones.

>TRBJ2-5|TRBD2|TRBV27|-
CASSLLAGVQETQYF
TGTGCCAGCAGTTTACTAGCGGGGGTCCAAGAGACCCAGTACTTC
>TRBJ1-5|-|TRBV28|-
CASSTWTSNQPQHF
TGTGCCAGCAGTACCTGGACATCTAATCAGCCCCAGCATTTT
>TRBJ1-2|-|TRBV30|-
CAWSVAPVRDGYTF
TGTGCCTGGAGTGTAGCCCCAGTCAGGGATGGCTACACCTTC
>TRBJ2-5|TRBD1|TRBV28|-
CASRKQGQETQYF
TGTGCCAGCAGGAAACAGGGACAGGAGACCCAGTACTTC
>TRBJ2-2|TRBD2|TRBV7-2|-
CASIRGGVTGELFF
TGTGCCAGCATAAGGGGAGGGGTCACCGGGGAGCTGTTTTTT
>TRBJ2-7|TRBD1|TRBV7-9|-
CASSLTTGQGIEQYF
TGTGCCAGCAGCTTAACAACAGGACAGGGCATCGAGCAGTACTTC
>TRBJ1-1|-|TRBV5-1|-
CASSLNTEAFF
TGCGCCAGCTCCTTGAACACTGAAGCTTTCTTT
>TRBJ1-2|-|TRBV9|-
CASYRDGYGYTF
TGTGCCAGCTACAGGGACGGTTATGGCTACACCTTC
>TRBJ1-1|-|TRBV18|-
CASSPPGVQEGLNTEAFF
TGTGCCAGCTCACCACCGGGCGTCCAGGAGGGGCTGAACACTGAAGCTTTCTTT
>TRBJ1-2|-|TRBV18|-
CASSTQTDYGYTF
TGTGCCAGCTCAACACAGACAGACTATGGCTACACCTTC
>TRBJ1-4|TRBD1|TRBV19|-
CASSTWTGEDVLEKLFF
TGTGCCAGTAGTACATGGACAGGGGAGGATGTTTTGGAAAAACTGTTTTTT
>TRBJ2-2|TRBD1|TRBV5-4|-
CASSLATGVRNTGELFF
TGTGCCAGCAGCTTGGCGACAGGGGTTCGAAACACCGGGGAGCTGTTTTTT
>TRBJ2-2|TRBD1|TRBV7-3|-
CASSPRADRGLLFF
TGTGCCAGCAGCCCGAGGGCGGACAGGGGATTGCTGTTTTTT
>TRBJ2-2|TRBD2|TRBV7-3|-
CASSSLGLREGELFF
TGTGCCAGCAGCTCGTTGGGACTACGGGAGGGGGAGCTGTTTTTT
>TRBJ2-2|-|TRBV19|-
CATLSRGSTDGELFF
TGTGCCACCTTGAGCCGGGGTTCCACAGACGGGGAGCTGTTTTTT
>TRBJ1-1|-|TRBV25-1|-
CASITNGGTEAFF
TGTGCCAGTATTACGAACGGAGGCACTGAAGCTTTCTTT
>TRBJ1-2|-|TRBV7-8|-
CASSPRAETVYYGYTF
TGTGCCAGCTCTCCCAGGGCAGAGACCGTGTACTATGGCTACACCTTC
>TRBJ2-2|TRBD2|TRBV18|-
CASSPGLAGITGELFF
TGTGCCAGCTCACCGGGACTAGCGGGGATCACCGGGGAGCTGTTTTTT
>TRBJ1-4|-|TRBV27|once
CASSAGGEKLFF
TGTGCCAGCAGCGCCGGGGGGGAAAAACTGTTTTTT
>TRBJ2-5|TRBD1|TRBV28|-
CASSLPGQGRTQYF
TGTGCCAGCAGTCTCCCGGGACAGGGGAGGACCCAGTACTTC
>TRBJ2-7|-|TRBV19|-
CASSIGGPSYEQYF
TGTGCCAGTAGTATCGGGGGACCTTCCTACGAGCAGTACTTC
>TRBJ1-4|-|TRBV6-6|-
CASRRTSNEKLFF
TGTGCCAGCAGACGGACATCTAATGAAAAACTGTTTTTT
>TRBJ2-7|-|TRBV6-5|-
CASSFMTSGYEQYF
TGTGCCAGCAGTTTTATGACCAGCGGCTACGAGCAGTACTTC
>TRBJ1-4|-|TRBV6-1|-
CASRGPGDEKLFF
TGTGCCAGTAGAGGGCCAGGGGACGAAAAACTGTTTTTT
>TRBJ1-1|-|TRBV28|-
CASRGPGGLTEAFF
TGTGCCAGCAGGGGCCCCGGGGGGCTCACTGAAGCTTTCTTT
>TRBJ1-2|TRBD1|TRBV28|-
CASSYRQGLNYGYTF
TGTGCCAGCAGTTACCGACAGGGACTTAACTATGGCTACACCTTC
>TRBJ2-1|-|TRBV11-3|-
CASSLDRRSVSYNEQFF
TGTGCCAGCAGCTTAGATCGGCGGAGCGTTTCCTACAATGAGCAGTTCTTC
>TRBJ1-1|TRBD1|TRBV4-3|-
CASSQEGQKAGRAFF
TGCGCCAGCAGCCAAGAGGGACAGAAGGCGGGTCGAGCTTTCTTT
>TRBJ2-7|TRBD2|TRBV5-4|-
CASSLAGTSVGVYEQYF
TGTGCCAGCAGCTTGGCCGGGACTAGCGTTGGCGTTTACGAGCAGTACTTC
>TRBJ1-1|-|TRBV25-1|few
CASSVSVEAFF
TGTGCCAGCAGTGTGTCAGTTGAAGCTTTCTTT
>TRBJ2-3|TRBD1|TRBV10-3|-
CAISESGQSTDTQYF
TGTGCCATCAGTGAGTCGGGACAGAGCACAGATACGCAGTATTTT
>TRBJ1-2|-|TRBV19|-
CASSPSDSPIYGYTF
TGTGCCAGTAGTCCATCGGACAGCCCGATCTATGGCTACACCTTC
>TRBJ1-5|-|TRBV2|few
CASSEGGQTQPQHF
TGTGCCAGCAGTGAAGGTGGGCAAACCCAGCCCCAGCATTTT
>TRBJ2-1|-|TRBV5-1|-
CASSSSNLLSYNEQFF
TGCGCCAGCAGCTCCTCAAACTTGCTCTCCTACAATGAGCAGTTCTTC
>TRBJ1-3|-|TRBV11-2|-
CASSSGVGNTIYF
TGTGCCAGCAGCTCGGGGGTCGGGAACACCATATATTTT
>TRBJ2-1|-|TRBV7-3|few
CASSLVVSSYNEQFF
TGTGCCAGCAGCTTGGTAGTTAGTTCCTACAATGAGCAGTTCTTC
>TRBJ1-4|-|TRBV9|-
CASSVDSTTNEKLFF
TGTGCCAGCAGCGTAGACAGTACGACTAATGAAAAACTGTTTTTT
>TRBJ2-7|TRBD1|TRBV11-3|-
CASSRTGGPYEQYF
TGTGCCAGCAGCCGGACAGGGGGCCCCTACGAGCAGTACTTC
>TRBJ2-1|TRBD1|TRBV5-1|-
CATGQGYNEQFF
TGCGCCACGGGACAGGGATACAATGAGCAGTTCTTC
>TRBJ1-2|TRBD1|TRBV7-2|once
CASSSRNPGQGGGYTF
TGTGCCAGCAGCTCCCGAAATCCGGGACAGGGGGGGGGCTACACCTTC
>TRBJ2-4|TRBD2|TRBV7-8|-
CASSLSLAAVAKNIQYF
TGTGCCAGCAGCTTGAGCCTAGCGGCGGTGGCCAAAAACATTCAGTACTTC
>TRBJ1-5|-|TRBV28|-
CATTATPRYQPQHF
TGTGCCACAACGGCGACACCTCGTTATCAGCCCCAGCATTTT
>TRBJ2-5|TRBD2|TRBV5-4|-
CASSLRGDQETQYF
TGTGCCAGCAGCTTGCGGGGGGATCAAGAGACCCAGTACTTC